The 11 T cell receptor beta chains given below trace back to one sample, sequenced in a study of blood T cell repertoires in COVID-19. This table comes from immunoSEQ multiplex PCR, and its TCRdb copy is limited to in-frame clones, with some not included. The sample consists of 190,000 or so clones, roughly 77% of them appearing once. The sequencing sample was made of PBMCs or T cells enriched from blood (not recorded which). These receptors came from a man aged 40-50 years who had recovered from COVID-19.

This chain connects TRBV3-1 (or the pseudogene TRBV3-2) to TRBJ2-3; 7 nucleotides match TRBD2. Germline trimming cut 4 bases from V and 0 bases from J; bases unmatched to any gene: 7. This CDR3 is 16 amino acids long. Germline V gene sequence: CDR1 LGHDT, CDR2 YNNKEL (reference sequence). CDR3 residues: CASSLRSGASTDTQYF. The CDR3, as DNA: TGTGCCAGCAGCCTGAGAAGCGGGGCCAGCACAGATACGCAGTATTTT.

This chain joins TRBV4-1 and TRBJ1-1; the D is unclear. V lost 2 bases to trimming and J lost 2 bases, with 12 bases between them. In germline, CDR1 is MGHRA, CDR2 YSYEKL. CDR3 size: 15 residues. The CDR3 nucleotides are TGCGCCAGCAGCCAAATCCCGGGAGTCAACACTGAAGCTTTCTTT. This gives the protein CASSQIPGVNTEAFF.

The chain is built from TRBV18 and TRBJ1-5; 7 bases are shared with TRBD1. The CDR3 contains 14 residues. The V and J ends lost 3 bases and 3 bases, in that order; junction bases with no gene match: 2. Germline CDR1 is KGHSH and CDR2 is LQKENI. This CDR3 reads CASSPTGNNQPQHF. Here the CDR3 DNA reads TGTGCCAGCTCACCGACAGGGAACAATCAGCCCCAGCATTTT. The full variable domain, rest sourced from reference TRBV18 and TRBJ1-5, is NAGVMQNPRHLVRRRGQEARLRCSPMKGHSHVYWYRQLPEEGLKFMVYLQKENIIDESGMPKERFSAEFPKEGPSILRIQQVVRGDSAAYFCASSPTGNNQPQHFGDGTRLSIL.

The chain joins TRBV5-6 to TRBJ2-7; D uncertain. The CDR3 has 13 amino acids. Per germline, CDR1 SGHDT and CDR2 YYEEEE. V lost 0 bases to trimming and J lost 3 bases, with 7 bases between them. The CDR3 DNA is TGTGCCAGCAGCTTGGGGAGTGACTACGAGCAGTACTTC. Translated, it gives CASSLGSDYEQYF.

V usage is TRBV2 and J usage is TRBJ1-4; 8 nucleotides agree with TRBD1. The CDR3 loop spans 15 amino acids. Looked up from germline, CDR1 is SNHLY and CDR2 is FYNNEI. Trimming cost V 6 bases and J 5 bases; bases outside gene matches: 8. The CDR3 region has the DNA TGTGCCAGCAGCCCGACAGGGGAACCGAATGAAAAACTGTTTTTT. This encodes CASSPTGEPNEKLFF.

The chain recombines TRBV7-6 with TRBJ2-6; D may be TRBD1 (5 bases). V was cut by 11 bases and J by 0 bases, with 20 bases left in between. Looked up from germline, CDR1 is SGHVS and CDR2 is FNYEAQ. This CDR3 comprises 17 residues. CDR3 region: CAGARGAGNSGANVLTF. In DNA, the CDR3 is TGTGCCGGGGCTCGTGGGGCAGGCAACTCTGGGGCCAACGTCCTGACTTTC. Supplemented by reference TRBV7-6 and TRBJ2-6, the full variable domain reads GAGVSQSPRYKVTKRGQDVALRCDPISGHVSLYWYRQALGQGPEFLTYFNYEAQQDKSGLPNDRFSAERPEGSISTLTIQRTEQRDSAMYRCAGARGAGNSGANVLTFGAGSRLTVL.

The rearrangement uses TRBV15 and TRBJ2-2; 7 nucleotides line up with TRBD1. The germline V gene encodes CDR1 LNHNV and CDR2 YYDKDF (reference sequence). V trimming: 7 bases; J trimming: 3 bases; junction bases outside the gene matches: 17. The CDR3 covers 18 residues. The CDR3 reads CATTAGTASLTYTGELFF. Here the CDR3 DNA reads TGTGCCACCACCGCCGGGACAGCCTCCCTAACTTACACCGGGGAGCTGTTTTTT.

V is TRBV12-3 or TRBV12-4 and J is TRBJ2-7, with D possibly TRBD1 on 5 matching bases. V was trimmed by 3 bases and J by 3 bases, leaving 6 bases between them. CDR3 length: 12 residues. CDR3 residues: CASSFDSYEQYF. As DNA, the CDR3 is TGTGCCAGCAGTTTCGACAGCTACGAGCAGTACTTC.

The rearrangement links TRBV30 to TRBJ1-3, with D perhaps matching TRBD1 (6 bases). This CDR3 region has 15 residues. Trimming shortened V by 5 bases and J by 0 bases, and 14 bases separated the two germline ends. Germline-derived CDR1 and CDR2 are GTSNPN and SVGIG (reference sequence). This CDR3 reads CAWSLTGSSGNTIYF. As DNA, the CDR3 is TGTGCCTGGTCCTTGACAGGAAGCTCTGGAAACACCATATATTTT.

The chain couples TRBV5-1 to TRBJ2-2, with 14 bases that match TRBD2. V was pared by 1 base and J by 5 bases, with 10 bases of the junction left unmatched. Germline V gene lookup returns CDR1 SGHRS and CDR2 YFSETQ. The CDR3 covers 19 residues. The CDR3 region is CASSLRGTSGGPATGELFF. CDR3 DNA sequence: TGCGCCAGCAGCTTGCGGGGGACTAGCGGGGGCCCGGCGACCGGGGAGCTGTTTTTT.

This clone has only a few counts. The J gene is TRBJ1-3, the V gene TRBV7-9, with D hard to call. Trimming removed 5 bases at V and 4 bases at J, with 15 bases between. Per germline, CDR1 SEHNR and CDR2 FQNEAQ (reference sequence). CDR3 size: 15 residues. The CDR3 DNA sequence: TGTGCCAGCAGCCCTCGGGTAACGGGAGGAAACACCATATATTTT. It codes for CASSPRVTGGNTIYF. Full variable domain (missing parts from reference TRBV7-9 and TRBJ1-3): DTGVSQNPRHKITKRGQNVTFRCDPISEHNRLYWYRQTLGQGPEFLTYFQNEAQLEKSRLLSDRFSAERPKGSFSTLEIQRTEQGDSAMYLCASSPRVTGGNTIYFGEGSWLTVV.